The next 31 T cell receptor beta chains were all read from a single sample in a study of T cell responses to AZD1222 COVID-19 vaccine. Some clones are missing from TCRdb's copy, which holds only in-frame ones; the method was immunoSEQ multiplex PCR. The profile shows over 85,000 clones, nearly 90% of them singletons. The sequenced sample was peripheral blood, obtained on day 0 of AZD1222 vaccination. These receptors were obtained from an adult in good health.

This chain uses TRBV24-1 with TRBJ2-1; tentative D call: TRBD1 (6 bases). The V end lost 7 bases, the J end lost 11 bases, and 20 bases lay between the germline ends. The CDR3 length is 14 residues. The germline CDR1 and CDR2 sequences are KGHDR and SFDVKD. The CDR3 spells CATRDSRMSRQQFF. The CDR3 DNA is TGTGCCACCAGGGACAGCCGAATGAGCAGACAGCAGTTCTTC.

The chain has TRBV3-1 (or the pseudogene TRBV3-2) and TRBJ2-2, with a possible D match to TRBD1 (6 bases). V lost 4 bases, J lost 6 bases, and 9 bases lay in between. Germline V gene sequence: CDR1 LGHDT, CDR2 YNNKEL (reference sequence). This CDR3 is built from 13 residues. The CDR3 protein is CASSPQGSGELFF. CDR3 coding DNA: TGTGCCAGCAGCCCCCAGGGGTCCGGGGAGCTGTTTTTT.

The chain recombines TRBV15 with TRBJ2-1; the D is unclear. Germline values: CDR1 LNHNV, CDR2 YYDKDF (reference sequence). The V gene lost 5 bases and the J gene lost 8 bases, with 13 bases spanning the gap. CDR3 size: 13 residues. In DNA, the CDR3 is TGTGCCACCAGCTCCGGCGTCCCGGATGAGCAGTTCTTC. Its protein product is CATSSGVPDEQFF.

This clone has just one count. The V and J genes are TRBV19 and TRBJ2-7, with TRBD1 identical over 7 bases. The CDR3 is 13 amino acids. Germline assignment: CDR1 LNHDA and CDR2 SQIVND (reference sequence). Trimming at V came to 6 bases and at J to 7 bases, leaving 9 bases not matched to a gene. CDR3 DNA sequence: TGTGCCAGTAGCGTAGACAGGGATTGGGAGCAGTACTTC. It codes for CASSVDRDWEQYF.

This clone was found a few times. The V and J genes are TRBV3-1 (or the pseudogene TRBV3-2) and TRBJ2-5; a possible D gene is TRBD2 (6 bases). In germline, CDR1 is LGHDT, CDR2 YNNKEL (reference sequence). Trimming removed 1 base from V and 9 bases from J, with 12 bases in between. The CDR3 spans 13 residues. This CDR3 is CASSQVGRLAQYF. CDR3 nucleotide sequence: TGTGCCAGCAGCCAAGTTGGGAGGTTGGCCCAGTACTTC.

This chain joins TRBV2 and TRBJ1-2; tentatively, D is TRBD1 (6 bases). Trimming stripped 3 bases from V and 3 bases from J, with 20 bases between. The CDR3 totals 17 residues. Germline CDR1 reads SNHLY; CDR2 reads FYNNEI. The CDR3 is CASSDVGQPRGHYGYTF. CDR3 in DNA: TGTGCCAGCAGTGATGTAGGACAGCCCCGAGGACACTATGGCTACACCTTC. The variable domain in full, with the rest retrieved from reference TRBV2 and TRBJ1-2, is EPEVTQTPSHQVTQMGQEVILRCVPISNHLYFYWYRQILGQKVEFLVSFYNNEISEKSEIFDDQFSVERPDGSNFTLKIRSTKLEDSAMYFCASSDVGQPRGHYGYTFGSGTRLTVV.

The chain couples TRBV19 to TRBJ1-6, with 12 bases aligning to TRBD1. The CDR3 length is 14 residues. Looked up from germline, CDR1 is LNHDA and CDR2 is SQIVND (reference sequence). J was trimmed by 7 bases and V by 9 bases; bases with no gene match: 4. This chain's CDR3 is CASWDRGRNSPLHF. CDR3 DNA: TGTGCCAGCTGGGACAGGGGGCGGAATTCACCCCTCCACTTT. The full variable domain, with the rest looked up from reference TRBV19 and TRBJ1-6, is DGGITQSPKYLFRKEGQNVTLSCEQNLNHDAMYWYRQDPGQGLRLIYYSQIVNDFQKGDIAEGYSVSREKKESFPLTVTSAQKNPTAFYLCASWDRGRNSPLHFGNGTRLTVT.

The chain uses TRBV28 and TRBJ2-2; 11 bases agree with TRBD1. Germline-derived CDR1 and CDR2 are MDHEN and SYDVKM. There are 15 residues in the CDR3. V lost 6 bases and J lost 5; bases outside the gene matches: 5. As DNA, the CDR3 is TGTGCCAGCAGACCCGGGACAGGGGGGACCGGGGAGCTGTTTTTT. It is translated as CASRPGTGGTGELFF.

This CDR3 is CASSLTSGSYNEQFF. The CDR3 region has the DNA TGTGCCAGCAGTCTCACTAGCGGGAGTTACAATGAGCAGTTCTTC. This chain connects TRBV28 to TRBJ2-1, with 11 nucleotides matching TRBD2. Germline CDR1 reads MDHEN; CDR2 reads SYDVKM. With V trimmed by 5 bases and J by 4 bases, 4 bases remained unmatched. This CDR3 is built from 15 residues.

This clone was recorded once. The CDR3 region is CASSFSGRNSYNEQFF. The CDR3 bases are TGTGCCAGCAGCTTTAGCGGGAGGAACTCCTACAATGAGCAGTTCTTC. The J gene is TRBJ2-1, the V gene TRBV25-1; 10 bases agree with TRBD2. The CDR3 length is 16 residues. Trimming at V came to 6 bases and at J to 0 bases, leaving 5 bases not matched to a gene. Germline lookup yields CDR1 MGHDK and CDR2 SYGVNS.

The V call is TRBV15, the J call TRBJ2-7; 8 bases align to TRBD2. CDR1 is LNHNV, CDR2 YYDKDF, per germline (reference sequence). V lost 10 bases, J lost 5 bases, and 13 bases stayed unmatched. The CDR3 spans 14 residues. This CDR3 is CAIESGTSSDEQYF. CDR3 nucleotide sequence: TGTGCCATCGAATCCGGGACTAGTTCCGACGAGCAGTACTTC.

The J gene is TRBJ1-2, the V gene TRBV7-8; 10 bases line up with TRBD1. Germline CDR1 reads SGHVS; CDR2 reads FQNEAQ. V was pared by 3 bases and J by 6 bases, with 4 bases of the junction left unmatched. This CDR3 has 14 amino acids. CDR3 sequence: CASSFDGTGDGYTF. Here the CDR3 DNA reads TGTGCCAGCAGCTTTGATGGGACAGGGGATGGCTACACCTTC.

V and J are TRBV7-2 and TRBJ1-1; the match to TRBD1 covers 8 bases. The germline CDR1 and CDR2 sequences are SGHTA and FQGNSA. The CDR3 covers 15 residues. V was pared by 5 bases and J by 2 bases, with 7 bases of the junction left unmatched. The CDR3 coding sequence is TGTGCCAGCAGCCCCTGGGGACAGGCAAACACTGAAGCTTTCTTT. This sequence encodes CASSPWGQANTEAFF.

The chain joins TRBV19 to TRBJ2-6; D may correspond to TRBD1 or TRBD2 (5 bases each). The V and J ends lost 11 bases and 4 bases respectively, with 15 bases between them. Germline assignment: CDR1 LNHDA and CDR2 SQIVND (reference sequence). This CDR3 spans 14 amino acids. The CDR3 sequence: CAVSGQAGANVLTF. Here the CDR3 DNA reads TGTGCCGTCTCGGGGCAGGCAGGGGCCAACGTCCTGACTTTC.

The chain joins TRBV6-5 to TRBJ2-2; D not resolved. Trimming cost V 6 bases and J 1 base, with 9 bases left between them. The CDR3 length is 14 residues. The germline V gene encodes CDR1 MNHEY and CDR2 SVGAGI. For the CDR3, the DNA is TGTGCCAGCAGGCCCTTAGGGAACACCGGGGAGCTGTTTTTT. Translating it yields CASRPLGNTGELFF.

The J gene is TRBJ2-1, the V gene TRBV14; the D is unclear. This CDR3 has 17 amino acids. V was shortened by 0 bases and J by 0 bases, with 12 bases between the two germline ends. Germline lookup yields CDR1 SGHDN and CDR2 FVKESK. The chain's CDR3 is CASSQDRRQSSYNEQFF. CDR3 nucleotides: TGTGCCAGCAGCCAAGATCGGCGCCAGAGCTCCTACAATGAGCAGTTCTTC.

This chain connects TRBV5-1 to TRBJ2-1; 8 bases agree with TRBD1. The V gene's germline CDR1 is SGHRS and CDR2 YFSETQ. The V gene end was trimmed by 6 bases and the J gene end by 13 bases; junction bases not matched to a gene: 6. There are 11 residues in the CDR3. The CDR3 nucleotides are TGCGCCAGCACCGAGGACAGGGTTCAGTTCTTC. Protein sequence: CASTEDRVQFF.

This clone was counted a few times. The CDR3 reads CASSSGTGVGGELFF. The CDR3 DNA sequence: TGTGCCAGCTCCAGCGGGACAGGGGTTGGCGGGGAGCTGTTTTTT. The chain has TRBV19 and TRBJ2-2; 10 bases align to TRBD1. V trimming: 9 bases; J trimming: 7 bases; junction bases outside the gene matches: 11. The CDR3 has 15 residues. Germline V gives CDR1 LNHDA, CDR2 SQIVND (reference sequence). Together with reference TRBV19 and TRBJ2-2, the CDR3 gives the full variable domain: DGGITQSPKYLFRKEGQNVTLSCEQNLNHDAMYWYRQDPGQGLRLIYYSQIVNDFQKGDIAEGYSVSREKKESFPLTVTSAQKNPTAFYLCASSSGTGVGGELFFGEGSRLTVL.

The gene calls are TRBV4-2 and TRBJ2-2; D is unclear. Germline CDR1 and CDR2: LGHNA and YNFKEQ. The CDR3 runs to 16 residues. Trimming pared 0 bases from V and 3 bases from J, leaving 11 bases between. Here the CDR3 DNA reads TGTGCCAGCAGCCAAGAGGTGGGGATCGACACCGGGGAGCTGTTTTTT. Protein: CASSQEVGIDTGELFF.

The chain uses TRBV28 and TRBJ1-2, with no clear D. Trimming removed 7 bases from V and 8 bases from J, with 14 bases in between. CDR3 length equals 12 residues. Germline assignment: CDR1 MDHEN and CDR2 SYDVKM. DNA of the CDR3: TGTGCCAGCAACTCCCAGCTTGAGGGCTACACCTTC. It specifies CASNSQLEGYTF.

The chain has TRBV5-1 and TRBJ2-1, with D maybe TRBD2 (6 bases). V was clipped by 1 base and J by 5 bases, with 19 bases between them. Germline values: CDR1 SGHRS, CDR2 YFSETQ. The length of the CDR3 is 17 residues. For the CDR3, the DNA is TGCGCCAGCAGCTTGACCTCCGGGGGAGCGGGCCACAATGAGCAGTTCTTC. Translated: CASSLTSGGAGHNEQFF.

The chain couples TRBV5-1 to TRBJ2-1; D is ambiguous. The V gene's germline CDR1 is SGHRS and CDR2 YFSETQ. The ends were cut back, 1 base at V and 6 bases at J, with 8 bases in the middle. The length of the CDR3 is 13 residues. CDR3 amino acids: CASSLTASNEQFF. The CDR3 region has the DNA TGCGCCAGCAGCTTGACGGCTAGCAATGAGCAGTTCTTC.

This clone appeared a few times. The rearrangement joins TRBV5-1 to TRBJ2-2; no definite D call. Germline V gives CDR1 SGHRS, CDR2 YFSETQ. This CDR3 is 16 amino acids long. V was clipped by 1 base and J by 0 bases, with 10 bases between them. CDR3 region: CASSLTLDANTGELFF. CDR3 coding DNA: TGCGCCAGCAGCTTGACCTTAGACGCGAACACCGGGGAGCTGTTTTTT.

The rearrangement links TRBV28 to TRBJ1-6, with 7 bases fitting TRBD1. The germline V gene encodes CDR1 MDHEN and CDR2 SYDVKM. V gave up 5 bases and J gave up 6 bases; unmatched junction bases: 7. The CDR3 extends over 15 amino acids. CDR3 sequence reads: CASSPHRDSNSPLHF. The CDR3 DNA reads TGTGCCAGCAGTCCCCACCGGGACAGTAATTCACCCCTCCACTTT. The full variable domain, completed using reference TRBV28 and TRBJ1-6, is DVKVTQSSRYLVKRTGEKVFLECVQDMDHENMFWYRQDPGLGLRLIYFSYDVKMKEKGDIPEGYSVSREKKERFSLILESASTNQTSMYLCASSPHRDSNSPLHFGNGTRLTVT.

This clone is a singleton in its sample. V is TRBV11-2 and J is TRBJ2-7; 7 bases are a match to TRBD1. CDR1 and CDR2 from the germline V gene are SGHAT and FQNNGV. Trimming took 1 base from V and 2 from J; bases not matched to a gene: 14. The CDR3 sequence is 18 residues long. The CDR3: CASSLGLARTGSPYEQYF. The CDR3 DNA reads TGTGCCAGCAGCTTAGGGCTAGCCCGGACAGGTTCCCCCTACGAGCAGTACTTC.

The chain carries TRBV27 and TRBJ1-5; D is unclear. CDR1 and CDR2 from the germline V gene are MNHEY and SMNVEV (reference sequence). The CDR3 runs 13 residues. V gave up 8 bases and J gave up 6 bases, with 14 bases separating them. The CDR3 loop reads CASAKGEGQPQHF. The DNA for the CDR3 is TGTGCCAGCGCTAAGGGAGAGGGTCAGCCCCAGCATTTT.

The chain employs TRBV12-5 and TRBJ1-1; D is undetermined. The V gene lost 0 bases and the J gene lost 0 bases, with 17 bases spanning the gap. CDR1 and CDR2 from the germline V gene are LGHNT and FRNRAP. This CDR3 is built from 18 residues. The CDR3 spells CASGLVLGGRSMNTEAFF. CDR3 DNA sequence: TGTGCTAGTGGTTTGGTATTGGGCGGAAGAAGTATGAACACTGAAGCTTTCTTT.

The chain is built from TRBV4-2 and TRBJ2-3; D is unresolved. CDR3 length equals 15 residues. The germline V and J ends were trimmed by 1 base and 3 bases, with 11 bases remaining between them. Germline V gene sequence: CDR1 LGHNA, CDR2 YNFKEQ. The CDR3 nucleotides read TGTGCCAGCAGCCAAGGTATCGACGTAACAGATACGCAGTATTTT. Translated, it gives CASSQGIDVTDTQYF.

This rearrangement joins TRBV29-1 to TRBJ1-2, with 9 bases fitting TRBD1. Germline V CDR1 and CDR2: SQVTM, ANQGSEA. This CDR3 comprises 14 residues. The J segment lost 6 bases and the V segment lost 3 bases, leaving 8 bases of the junction unmatched. CDR3: CSVEVTGGIDGYTF. CDR3 sequence (DNA): TGCAGCGTTGAGGTGACAGGGGGAATCGATGGCTACACCTTC.

The CDR3 DNA sequence: TGTGCCAGCAGCTACCGGGAGACTAGGACCGATTCGTACTTC. Amino acid sequence: CASSYRETRTDSYF. The V call is TRBV7-2, the J call TRBJ2-7; possible D gene TRBD2, 6 bases. Germline V lookup: CDR1 SGHTA, CDR2 FQGNSA. The V gene lost 4 bases and the J gene lost 12 bases, with 22 bases spanning the gap. The CDR3 sequence is 14 residues long.

V usage is TRBV28 and J usage is TRBJ2-1; 9 nucleotides agree with TRBD2. CDR1 and CDR2 from the germline V gene are MDHEN and SYDVKM. The CDR3 covers 16 residues. With V trimmed by 6 bases and J by 4 bases, 10 bases remained unmatched. CDR3 amino acids: CASSSPLAGTYNEQFF. In nucleotides, the CDR3 is TGTGCCAGCAGCTCTCCGCTAGCGGGGACGTACAATGAGCAGTTCTTC.